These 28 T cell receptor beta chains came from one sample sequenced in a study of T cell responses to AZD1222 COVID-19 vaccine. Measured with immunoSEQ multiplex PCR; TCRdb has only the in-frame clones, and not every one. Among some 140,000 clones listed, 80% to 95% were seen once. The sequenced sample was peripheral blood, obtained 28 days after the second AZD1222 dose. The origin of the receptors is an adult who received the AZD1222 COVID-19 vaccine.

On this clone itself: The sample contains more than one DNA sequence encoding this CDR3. CDR3 sequence: CASSPGNYEQYF. The CDR3 DNA sequence: TGTGCCAGCTCACCGGGGAACTACGAGCAGTACTTC. V and J are TRBV18 and TRBJ2-7; D not certain. V was pared by 3 bases and J by 3 bases, with 6 bases between. The CDR3 length is 12 residues. The germline V gene has CDR1 KGHSH and CDR2 LQKENI.

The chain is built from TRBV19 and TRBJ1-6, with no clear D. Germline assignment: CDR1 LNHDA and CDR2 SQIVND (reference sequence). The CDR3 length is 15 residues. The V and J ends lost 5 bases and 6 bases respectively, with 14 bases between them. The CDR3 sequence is CASSPRRRGNSPLHF. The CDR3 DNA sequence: TGTGCCAGTAGTCCGCGACGGAGAGGTAATTCACCCCTCCACTTT.

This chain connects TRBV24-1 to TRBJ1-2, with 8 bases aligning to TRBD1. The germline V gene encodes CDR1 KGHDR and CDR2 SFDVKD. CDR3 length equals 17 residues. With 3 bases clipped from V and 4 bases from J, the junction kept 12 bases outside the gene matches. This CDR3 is CATSDPGQGKDSYGYTF. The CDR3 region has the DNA TGTGCCACCAGTGATCCCGGACAGGGCAAGGATAGCTATGGCTACACCTTC.

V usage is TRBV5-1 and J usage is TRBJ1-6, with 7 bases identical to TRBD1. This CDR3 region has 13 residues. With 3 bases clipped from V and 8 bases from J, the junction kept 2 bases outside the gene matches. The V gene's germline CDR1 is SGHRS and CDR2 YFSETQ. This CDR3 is CASSSGQDSPLHF. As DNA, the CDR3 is TGCGCCAGCAGCTCAGGACAGGATTCACCCCTCCACTTT.

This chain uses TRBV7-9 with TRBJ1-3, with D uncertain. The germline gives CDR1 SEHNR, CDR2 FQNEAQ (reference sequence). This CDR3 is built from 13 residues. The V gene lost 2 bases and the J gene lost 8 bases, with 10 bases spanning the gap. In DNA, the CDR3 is TGTGCCAGCAGCTTAATCTTGGAAGACACCATATATTTT. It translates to CASSLILEDTIYF.

This CDR3 is CASSQAGGPQHF. CDR3 in DNA: TGCGCCAGCAGCCAAGCCGGCGGCCCCCAGCATTTT. This chain joins TRBV4-1 and TRBJ1-5; D remains ambiguous. Trimming cost V 1 base and J 10 bases, with 8 bases left between them. There are 12 residues in the CDR3. The germline CDR1 and CDR2 sequences are MGHRA and YSYEKL.

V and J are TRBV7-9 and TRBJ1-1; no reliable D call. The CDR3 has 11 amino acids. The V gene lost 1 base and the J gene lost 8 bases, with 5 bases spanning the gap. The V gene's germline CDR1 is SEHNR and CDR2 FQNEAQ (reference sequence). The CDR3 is CASSLGGEAFF. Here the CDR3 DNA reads TGTGCCAGCAGCTTAGGAGGCGAAGCTTTCTTT.

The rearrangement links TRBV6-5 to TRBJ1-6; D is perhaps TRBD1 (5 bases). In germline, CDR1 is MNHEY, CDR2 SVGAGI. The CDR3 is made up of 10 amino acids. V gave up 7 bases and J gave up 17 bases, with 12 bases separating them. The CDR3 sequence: CASKGRDFHF. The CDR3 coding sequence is TGTGCCAGCAAGGGACGGGATTTCCACTTT.

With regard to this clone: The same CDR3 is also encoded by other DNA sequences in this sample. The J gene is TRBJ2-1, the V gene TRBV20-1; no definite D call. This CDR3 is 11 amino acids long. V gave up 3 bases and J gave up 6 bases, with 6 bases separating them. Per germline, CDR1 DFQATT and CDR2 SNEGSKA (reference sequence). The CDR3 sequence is CSASPGNEQFF. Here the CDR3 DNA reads TGCAGTGCTAGTCCGGGCAATGAGCAGTTCTTC.

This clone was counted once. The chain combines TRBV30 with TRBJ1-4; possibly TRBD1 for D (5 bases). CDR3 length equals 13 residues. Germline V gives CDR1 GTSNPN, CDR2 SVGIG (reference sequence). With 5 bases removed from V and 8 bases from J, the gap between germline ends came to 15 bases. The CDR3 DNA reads TGTGCCTGGGGGGCAAACGGGGGAGAAAAACTGTTTTTT. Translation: CAWGANGGEKLFF.

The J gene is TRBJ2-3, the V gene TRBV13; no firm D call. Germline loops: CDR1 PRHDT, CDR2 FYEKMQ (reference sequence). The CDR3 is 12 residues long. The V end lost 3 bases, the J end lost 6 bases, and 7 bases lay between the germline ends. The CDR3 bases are TGTGCCAGCAGCTTTTTGGGTGATACGCAGTATTTT. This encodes CASSFLGDTQYF.

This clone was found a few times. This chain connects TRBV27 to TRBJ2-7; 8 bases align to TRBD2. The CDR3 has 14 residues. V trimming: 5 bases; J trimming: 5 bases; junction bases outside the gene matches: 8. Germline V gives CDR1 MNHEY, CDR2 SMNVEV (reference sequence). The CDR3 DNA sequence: TGTGCCAGCAGTCGGGGGGGCCGAGAGCACGAGCAGTACTTC. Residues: CASSRGGREHEQYF.

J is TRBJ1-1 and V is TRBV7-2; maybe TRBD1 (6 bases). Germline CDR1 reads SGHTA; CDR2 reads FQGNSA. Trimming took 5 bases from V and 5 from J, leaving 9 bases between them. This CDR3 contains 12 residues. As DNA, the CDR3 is TGTGCCAGCAGCCCACAGGGAACTGAAGCTTTCTTT. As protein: CASSPQGTEAFF.

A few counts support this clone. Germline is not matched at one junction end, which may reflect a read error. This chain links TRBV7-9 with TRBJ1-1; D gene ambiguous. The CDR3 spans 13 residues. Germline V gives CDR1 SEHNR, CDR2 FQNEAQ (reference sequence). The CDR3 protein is CASSLIATVRPYF. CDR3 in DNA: TGTGCCAGCAGCCTTATTGCCACTGTGCGACCGTACTTT.

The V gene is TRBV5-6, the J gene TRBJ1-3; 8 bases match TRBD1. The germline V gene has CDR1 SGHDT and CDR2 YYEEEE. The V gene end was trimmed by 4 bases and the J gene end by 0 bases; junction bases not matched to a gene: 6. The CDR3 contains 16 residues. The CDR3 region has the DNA TGTGCCAGCAGCCTGGGACAGGCCAGCTCTGGAAACACCATATATTTT. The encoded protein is CASSLGQASSGNTIYF.

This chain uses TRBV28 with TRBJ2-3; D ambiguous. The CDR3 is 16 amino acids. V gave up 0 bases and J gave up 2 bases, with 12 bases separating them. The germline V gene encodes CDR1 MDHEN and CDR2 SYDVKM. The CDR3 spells CASSLWVAPFTDTQYF. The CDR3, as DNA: TGTGCCAGCAGTTTATGGGTGGCCCCCTTCACAGATACGCAGTATTTT.

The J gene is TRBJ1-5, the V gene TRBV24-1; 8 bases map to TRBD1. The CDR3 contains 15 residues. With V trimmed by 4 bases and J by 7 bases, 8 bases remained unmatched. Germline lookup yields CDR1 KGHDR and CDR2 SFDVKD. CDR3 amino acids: CATSDHDRGGQPQHF. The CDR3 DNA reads TGTGCCACCAGTGACCACGACAGGGGCGGGCAGCCCCAGCATTTT.

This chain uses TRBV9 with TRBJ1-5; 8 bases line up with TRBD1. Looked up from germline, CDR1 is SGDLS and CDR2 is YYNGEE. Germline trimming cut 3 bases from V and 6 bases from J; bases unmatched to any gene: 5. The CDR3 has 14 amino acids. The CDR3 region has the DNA TGTGCCAGCAGCGCCGGACAGGGACGTCAGCCCCAGCATTTT. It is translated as CASSAGQGRQPQHF.

The CDR3 reads CASSSFPGGGMNEKLFF. The CDR3 bases are TGTGCCAGCAGCTCATTTCCGGGGGGCGGAATGAATGAAAAACTGTTTTTT. This rearrangement joins TRBV7-6 to TRBJ1-4, with D possibly being TRBD1 (6 bases). Germline lookup yields CDR1 SGHVS and CDR2 FNYEAQ. Between the trimmed V and J ends, which lost 4 bases and 5 bases, there was a span of 20 bases. CDR3 size: 17 residues.

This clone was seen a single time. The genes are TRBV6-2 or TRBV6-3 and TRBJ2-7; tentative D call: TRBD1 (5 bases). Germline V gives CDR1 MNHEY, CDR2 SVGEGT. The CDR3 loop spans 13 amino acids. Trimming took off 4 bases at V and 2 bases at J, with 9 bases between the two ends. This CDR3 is CASSLGHTYEQYF. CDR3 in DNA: TGTGCCAGCAGTTTAGGACACACCTACGAGCAGTACTTC.

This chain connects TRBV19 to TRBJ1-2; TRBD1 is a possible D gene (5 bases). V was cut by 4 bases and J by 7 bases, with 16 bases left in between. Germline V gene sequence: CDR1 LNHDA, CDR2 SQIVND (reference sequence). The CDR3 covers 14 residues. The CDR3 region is CASSTISGAGGYTF. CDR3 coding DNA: TGTGCCAGTAGTACCATCTCCGGGGCGGGTGGCTACACCTTC. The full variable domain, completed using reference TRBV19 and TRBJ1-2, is DGGITQSPKYLFRKEGQNVTLSCEQNLNHDAMYWYRQDPGQGLRLIYYSQIVNDFQKGDIAEGYSVSREKKESFPLTVTSAQKNPTAFYLCASSTISGAGGYTFGSGTRLTVV.

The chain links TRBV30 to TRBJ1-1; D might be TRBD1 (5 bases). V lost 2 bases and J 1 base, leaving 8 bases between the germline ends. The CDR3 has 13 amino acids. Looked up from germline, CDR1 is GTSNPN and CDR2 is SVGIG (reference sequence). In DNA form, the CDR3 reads TGTGCCTGGAGTTCCCAGGGGAACACTGAAGCTTTCTTT. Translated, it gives CAWSSQGNTEAFF.

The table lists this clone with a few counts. The CDR3 is CASRSSLQGMFGELFF. CDR3 in DNA: TGTGCCAGTAGGAGCTCCTTACAGGGGATGTTCGGGGAGCTGTTTTTT. The V and J genes are TRBV19 and TRBJ2-2; 7 bases fit TRBD1. CDR1 and CDR2 from the germline V gene are LNHDA and SQIVND (reference sequence). V shed 6 bases and J 7 bases; nucleotides not matched to a gene: 14. The CDR3 loop spans 16 amino acids.

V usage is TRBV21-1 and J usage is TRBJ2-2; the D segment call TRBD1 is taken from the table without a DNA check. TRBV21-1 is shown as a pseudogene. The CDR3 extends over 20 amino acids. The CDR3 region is CASRDKTGTGGCPRTGELFF. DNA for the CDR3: TGTGCCAGCAGAGATAAAACCGGGACAGGGGGCTGTCCGCGCACCGGGGAGCTGTTTTTT.

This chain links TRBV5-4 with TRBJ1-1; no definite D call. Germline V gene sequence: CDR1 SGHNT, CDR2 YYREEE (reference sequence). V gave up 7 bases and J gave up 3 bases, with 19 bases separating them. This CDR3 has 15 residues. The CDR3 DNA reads TGTGCCAGCTTCAGAGGACTCCCACGGGACACTGAAGCTTTCTTT. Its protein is CASFRGLPRDTEAFF.

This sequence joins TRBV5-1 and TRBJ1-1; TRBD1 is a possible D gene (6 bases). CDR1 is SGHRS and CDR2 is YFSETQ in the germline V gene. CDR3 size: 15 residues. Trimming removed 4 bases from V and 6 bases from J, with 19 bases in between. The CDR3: CASSLLRGRRPEAFF. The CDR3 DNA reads TGCGCCAGCAGCCTCTTGCGGGGGCGGAGACCTGAAGCTTTCTTT.

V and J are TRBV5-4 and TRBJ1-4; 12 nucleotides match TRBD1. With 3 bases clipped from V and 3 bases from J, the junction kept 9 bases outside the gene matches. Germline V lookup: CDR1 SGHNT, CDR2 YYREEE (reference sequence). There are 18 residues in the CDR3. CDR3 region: CASSSSGTGGLANEKLFF. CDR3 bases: TGTGCCAGCAGCTCCTCCGGGACAGGGGGCTTGGCTAATGAAAAACTGTTTTTT.

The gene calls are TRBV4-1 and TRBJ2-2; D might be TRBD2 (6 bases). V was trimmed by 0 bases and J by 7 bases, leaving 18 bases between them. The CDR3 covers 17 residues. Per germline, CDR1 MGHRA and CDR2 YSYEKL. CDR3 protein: CASSQDLIPMGGGELFF. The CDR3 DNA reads TGCGCCAGCAGCCAAGATCTAATTCCGATGGGGGGCGGGGAGCTGTTTTTT.